This T cell receptor beta chain is from a study of blood T cell repertoires in COVID-19. Background on the study: Whether acute or convalescent, the COVID-19 samples came from the United States, Italy and Spain. T cells, B-cell-depleted T cells, or PBMCs supplied cDNA or gDNA.

J was trimmed by 2 bases and V by 4 bases; bases with no gene match: 7. The CDR3 is made up of 17 amino acids. Germline assignment: CDR1 SGHRS and CDR2 YFSETQ. This clone was recorded a few times. Authors' methods: Amplification from reference gene primers served as the basis for estimated nucleated cell counts. Sequenced by immunoSEQ multiplex PCR; TCRdb stores in-frame clones only, minus some. For V, J and clone size, that table is used; D and trimming come from the DNA. The sample comprises about 80,000 clones, around 89% of which are singletons, and approximately 6.8% rests with the top ten. The sample consisted of peripheral blood. This receptor was identified in an elderly woman with acute or convalescent COVID-19. The chain joins TRBV5-1 to TRBJ2-3; TRBD2 matches at 13 bases. The CDR3 sequence: CASSPGTSGDFTDTQYF. CDR3 nucleotides: TGCGCCAGCAGCCCCGGGACTAGCGGGGACTTCACAGATACGCAGTATTTT.